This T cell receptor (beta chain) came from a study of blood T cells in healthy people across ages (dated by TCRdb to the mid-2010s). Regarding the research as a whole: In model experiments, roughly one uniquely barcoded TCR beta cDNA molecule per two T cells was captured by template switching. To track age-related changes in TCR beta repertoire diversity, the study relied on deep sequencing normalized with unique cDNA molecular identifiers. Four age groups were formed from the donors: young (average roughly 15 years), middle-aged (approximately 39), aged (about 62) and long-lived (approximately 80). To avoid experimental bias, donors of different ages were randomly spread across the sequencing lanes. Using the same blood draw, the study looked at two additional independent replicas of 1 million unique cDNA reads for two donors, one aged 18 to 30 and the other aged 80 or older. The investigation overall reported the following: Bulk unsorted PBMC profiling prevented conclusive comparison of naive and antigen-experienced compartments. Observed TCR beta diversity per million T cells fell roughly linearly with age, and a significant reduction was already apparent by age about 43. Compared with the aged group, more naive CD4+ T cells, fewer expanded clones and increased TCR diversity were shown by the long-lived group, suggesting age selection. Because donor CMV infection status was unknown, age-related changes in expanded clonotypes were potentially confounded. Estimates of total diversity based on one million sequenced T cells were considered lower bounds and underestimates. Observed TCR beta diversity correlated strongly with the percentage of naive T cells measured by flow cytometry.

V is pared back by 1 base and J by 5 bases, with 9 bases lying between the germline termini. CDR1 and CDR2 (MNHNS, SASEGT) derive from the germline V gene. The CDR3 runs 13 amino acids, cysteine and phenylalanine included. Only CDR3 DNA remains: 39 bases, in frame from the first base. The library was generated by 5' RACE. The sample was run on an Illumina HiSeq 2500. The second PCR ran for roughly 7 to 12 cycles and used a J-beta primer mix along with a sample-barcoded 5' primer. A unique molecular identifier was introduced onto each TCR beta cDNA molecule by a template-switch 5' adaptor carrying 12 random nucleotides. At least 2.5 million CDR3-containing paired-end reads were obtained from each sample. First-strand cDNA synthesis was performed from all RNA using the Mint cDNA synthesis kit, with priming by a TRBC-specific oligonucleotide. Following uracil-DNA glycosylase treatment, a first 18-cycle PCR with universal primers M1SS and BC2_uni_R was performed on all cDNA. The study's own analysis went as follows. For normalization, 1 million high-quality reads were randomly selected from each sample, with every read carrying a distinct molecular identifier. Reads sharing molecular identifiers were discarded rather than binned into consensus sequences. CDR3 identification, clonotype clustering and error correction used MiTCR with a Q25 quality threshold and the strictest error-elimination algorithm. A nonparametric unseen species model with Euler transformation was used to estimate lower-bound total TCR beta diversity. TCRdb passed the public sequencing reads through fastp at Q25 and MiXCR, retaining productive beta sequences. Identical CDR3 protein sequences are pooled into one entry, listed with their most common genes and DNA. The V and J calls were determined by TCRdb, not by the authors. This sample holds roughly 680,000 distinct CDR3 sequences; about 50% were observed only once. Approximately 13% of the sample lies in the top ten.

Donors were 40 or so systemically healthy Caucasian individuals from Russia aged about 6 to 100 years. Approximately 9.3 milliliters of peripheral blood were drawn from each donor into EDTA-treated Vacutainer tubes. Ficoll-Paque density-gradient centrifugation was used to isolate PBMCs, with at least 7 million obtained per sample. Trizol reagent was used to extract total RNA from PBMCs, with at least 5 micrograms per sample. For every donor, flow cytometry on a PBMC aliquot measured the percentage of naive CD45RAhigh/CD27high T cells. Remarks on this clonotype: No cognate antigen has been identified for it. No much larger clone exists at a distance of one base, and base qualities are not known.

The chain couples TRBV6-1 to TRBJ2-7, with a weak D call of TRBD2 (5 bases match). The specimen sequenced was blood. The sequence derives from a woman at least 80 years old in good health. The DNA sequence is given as TGTGCCAGCAGTGAAGGAGGGTACAACGAGCAGTACTTC. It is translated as CASSEGGYNEQYF.